This TCR beta chain was sequenced for a study of blood T cell repertoires in COVID-19. The CDR3 runs 15 residues. The germline V gene has CDR1 MNHEY and CDR2 SVGAGI. V gave up 5 bases and J gave up 1 base; unmatched junction bases: 8. The repertoire was sequenced with immunoSEQ multiplex PCR; TCRdb's copy has only in-frame clones and lacks some. The data contain 50,000 to 70,000 clones, 80% to 90% of them singletons. There are a few counts of this clone. Source material: peripheral blood. The sequence derives from a human donor with active COVID-19. The donor label of this sample is uncertain. The chain joins TRBV6-5 to TRBJ2-7; 7 bases are shared with TRBD1. CDR3 residues: CASSPAGTASYEQYF. The CDR3 DNA follows: TGTGCCAGCAGTCCAGCCGGGACAGCGTCCTACGAGCAGTACTTC.